The following is a TCR beta chain sequence with its context. What it binds is not known. It was with a sample-barcoded 5' primer and a J-beta primer mix that a second PCR of about 6 to 11 cycles was run. A single record per CDR3 protein comes from TCRdb applying MiXCR to the 5' RACE reads. This table has about 680,000 distinct CDR3 sequences, more than 40% appearing once. The entry originates in a study of blood T cells in healthy people across ages. Study-wide results and caveats: Roughly linear age-related decline in beta diversity appeared, significant by age 40. Leaving the PBMCs unsorted stopped any conclusive comparison of naive versus antigen-experienced cells.

With V trimmed by 4 bases and J by 6 bases, 15 bases remained unmatched. The CDR3 runs to 17 residues. Germline V CDR1 and CDR2: SQVTM, ANQGSEA. The sequence came from a woman aged 55-69 years in good health. Sequences were obtained from blood. The rearrangement links TRBV29-1 to TRBJ2-7, with TRBD2 matching over 13 bases. DNA of the CDR3: TGCAGCGTTGCCACGCCATCCGAACTAGCGGGAGGGGGCGAGCAGTACTTC. Translation gives CSVATPSELAGGGEQYF.